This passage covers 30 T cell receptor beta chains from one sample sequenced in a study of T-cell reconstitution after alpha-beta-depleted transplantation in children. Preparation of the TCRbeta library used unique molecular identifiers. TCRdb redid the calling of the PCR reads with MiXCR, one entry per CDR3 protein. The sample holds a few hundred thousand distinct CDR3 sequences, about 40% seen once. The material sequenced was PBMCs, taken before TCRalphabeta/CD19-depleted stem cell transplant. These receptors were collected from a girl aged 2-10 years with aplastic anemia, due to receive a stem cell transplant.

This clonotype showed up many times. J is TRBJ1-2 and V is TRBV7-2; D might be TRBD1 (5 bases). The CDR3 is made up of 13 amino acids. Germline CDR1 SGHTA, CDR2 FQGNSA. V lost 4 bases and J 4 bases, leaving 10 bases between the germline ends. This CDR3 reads CASSSGPLYGYTF. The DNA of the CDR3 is TGTGCCAGCAGCTCGGGGCCACTCTATGGCTACACCTTC.

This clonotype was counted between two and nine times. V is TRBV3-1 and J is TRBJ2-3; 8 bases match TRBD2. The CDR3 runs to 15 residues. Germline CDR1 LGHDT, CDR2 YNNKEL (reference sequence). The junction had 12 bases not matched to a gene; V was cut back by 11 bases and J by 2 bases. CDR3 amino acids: CASREAGVSTDTQYF. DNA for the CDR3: TGTGCCTCCAGGGAAGCGGGAGTCTCCACAGATACGCAGTATTTT.

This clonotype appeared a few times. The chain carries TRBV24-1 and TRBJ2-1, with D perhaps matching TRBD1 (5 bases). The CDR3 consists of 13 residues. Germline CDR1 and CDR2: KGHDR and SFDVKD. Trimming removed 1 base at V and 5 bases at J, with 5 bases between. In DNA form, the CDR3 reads TGTGCCACCAGTGATTTAGGGGACAATGAGCAGTTCTTC. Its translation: CATSDLGDNEQFF.

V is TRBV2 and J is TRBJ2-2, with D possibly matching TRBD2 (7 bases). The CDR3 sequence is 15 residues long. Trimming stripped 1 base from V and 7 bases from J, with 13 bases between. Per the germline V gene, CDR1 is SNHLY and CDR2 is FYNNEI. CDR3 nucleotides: TGTGCCAGCAGTGAAGGCGGGGGCGCGGGCGGGGAGCTGTTTTTT. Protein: CASSEGGGAGGELFF.

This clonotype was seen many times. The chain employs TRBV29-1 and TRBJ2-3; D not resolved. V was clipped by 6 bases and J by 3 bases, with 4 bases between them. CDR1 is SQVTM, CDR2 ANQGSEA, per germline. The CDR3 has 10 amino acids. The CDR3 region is CSVPTDTQYF. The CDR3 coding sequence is TGCAGCGTACCGACAGATACGCAGTATTTT.

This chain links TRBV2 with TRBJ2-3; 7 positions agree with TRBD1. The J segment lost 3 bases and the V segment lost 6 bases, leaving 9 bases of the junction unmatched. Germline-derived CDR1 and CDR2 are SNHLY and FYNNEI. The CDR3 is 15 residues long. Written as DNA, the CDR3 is TGTGCCAGCAGCGACGACAGGGCGAGAACAGATACGCAGTATTTT. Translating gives CASSDDRARTDTQYF.

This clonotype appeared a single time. The CDR3: CSARDPRGEKNIQYF. In DNA form, the CDR3 reads TGCAGTGCTAGAGACCCCCGGGGCGAGAAAAACATTCAGTACTTC. V gene TRBV20-1 combines with J gene TRBJ2-4; either TRBD1 or TRBD2 may fit D (5 bases each). CDR3 size: 15 residues. Germline assignment: CDR1 DFQATT and CDR2 SNEGSKA (reference sequence). Trimming removed 0 bases from V and 4 bases from J, with 13 bases in between.

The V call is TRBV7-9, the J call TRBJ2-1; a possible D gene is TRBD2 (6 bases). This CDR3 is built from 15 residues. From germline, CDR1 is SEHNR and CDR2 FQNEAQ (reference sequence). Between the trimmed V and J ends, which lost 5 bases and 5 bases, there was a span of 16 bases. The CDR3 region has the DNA TGTGCCAGCAGCCCAAGGGGACTTCAGGACAATGAGCAGTTCTTC. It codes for CASSPRGLQDNEQFF.

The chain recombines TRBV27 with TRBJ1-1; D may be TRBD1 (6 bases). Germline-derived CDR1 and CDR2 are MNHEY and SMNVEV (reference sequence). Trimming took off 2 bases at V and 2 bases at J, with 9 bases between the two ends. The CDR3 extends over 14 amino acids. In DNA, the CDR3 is TGTGCCAGCAGTTTACGGGGGCAAAACACTGAAGCTTTCTTT. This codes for CASSLRGQNTEAFF.

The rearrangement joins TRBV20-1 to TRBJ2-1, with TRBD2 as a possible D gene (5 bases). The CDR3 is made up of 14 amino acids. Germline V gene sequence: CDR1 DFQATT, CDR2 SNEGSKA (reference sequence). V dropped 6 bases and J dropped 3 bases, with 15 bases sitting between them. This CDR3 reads CSAEDPGYYNEQFF. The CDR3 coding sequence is TGCAGTGCGGAGGATCCCGGATACTACAATGAGCAGTTCTTC.

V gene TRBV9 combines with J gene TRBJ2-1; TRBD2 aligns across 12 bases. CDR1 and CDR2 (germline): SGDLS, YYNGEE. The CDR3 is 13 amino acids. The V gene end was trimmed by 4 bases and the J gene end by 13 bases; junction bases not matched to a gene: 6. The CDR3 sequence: CASSSGLAGNQFF. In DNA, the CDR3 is TGTGCCAGCAGCTCCGGACTAGCGGGGAATCAGTTCTTC.

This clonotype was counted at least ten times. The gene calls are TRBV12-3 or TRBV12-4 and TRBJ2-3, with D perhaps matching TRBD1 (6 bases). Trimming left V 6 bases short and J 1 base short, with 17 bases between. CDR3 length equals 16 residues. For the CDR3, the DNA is TGTGCCAGCAGCCCCCGGTTGGGGGCGGGCACAGATACGCAGTATTTT. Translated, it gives CASSPRLGAGTDTQYF.

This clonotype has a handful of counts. The CDR3 loop is CSAQGAGWRYF. CDR3 in DNA: TGCAGTGCGCAAGGGGCAGGGTGGAGGTACTTC. The chain links TRBV20-1 to TRBJ2-4; D perhaps matches TRBD1 (5 bases). The V end was cut by 6 bases, the J end by 15 bases, with 18 bases between. This CDR3 region has 11 residues. Germline lookup yields CDR1 DFQATT and CDR2 SNEGSKA (reference sequence).

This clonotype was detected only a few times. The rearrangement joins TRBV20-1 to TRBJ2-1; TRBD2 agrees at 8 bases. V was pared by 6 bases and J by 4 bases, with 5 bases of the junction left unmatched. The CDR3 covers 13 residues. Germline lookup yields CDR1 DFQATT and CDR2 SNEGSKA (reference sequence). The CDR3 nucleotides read TGCAGTGCCACGGGGGGGCTTTACAATGAGCAGTTCTTC. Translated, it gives CSATGGLYNEQFF.

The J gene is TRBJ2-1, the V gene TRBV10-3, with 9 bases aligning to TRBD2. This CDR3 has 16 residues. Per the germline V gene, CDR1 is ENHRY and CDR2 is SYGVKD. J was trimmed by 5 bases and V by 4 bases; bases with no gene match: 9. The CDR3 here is CAISGSGRGGHNEQFF. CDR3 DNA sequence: TGTGCCATCAGTGGCTCCGGGCGGGGGGGCCACAATGAGCAGTTCTTC.

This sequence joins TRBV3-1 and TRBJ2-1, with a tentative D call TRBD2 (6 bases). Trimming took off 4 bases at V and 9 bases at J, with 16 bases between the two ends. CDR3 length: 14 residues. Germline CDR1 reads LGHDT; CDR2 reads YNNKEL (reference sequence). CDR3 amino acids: CASSLRTTATEQFF. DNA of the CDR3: TGTGCCAGCAGCCTCCGGACTACCGCCACTGAGCAGTTCTTC.

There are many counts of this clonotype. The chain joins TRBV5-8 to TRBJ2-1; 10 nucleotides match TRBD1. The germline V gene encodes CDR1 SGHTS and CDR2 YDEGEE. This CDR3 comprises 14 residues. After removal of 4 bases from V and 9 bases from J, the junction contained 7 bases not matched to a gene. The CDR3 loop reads CASSPGTGAGEQFF. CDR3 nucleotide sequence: TGTGCCAGCAGCCCAGGGACAGGGGCCGGTGAGCAGTTCTTC.

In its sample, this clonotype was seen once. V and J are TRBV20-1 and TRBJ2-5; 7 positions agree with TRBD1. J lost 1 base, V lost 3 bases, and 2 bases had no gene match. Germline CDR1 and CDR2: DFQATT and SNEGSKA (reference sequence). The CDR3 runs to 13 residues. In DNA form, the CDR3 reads TGCAGTGCTAGGGGGACAGTCCAAGAGACCCAGTACTTC. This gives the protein CSARGTVQETQYF.

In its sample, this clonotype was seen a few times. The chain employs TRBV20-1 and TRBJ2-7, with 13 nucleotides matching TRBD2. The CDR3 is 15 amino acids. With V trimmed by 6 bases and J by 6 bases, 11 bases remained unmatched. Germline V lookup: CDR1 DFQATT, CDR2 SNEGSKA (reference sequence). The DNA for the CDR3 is TGCAGTGCCCGGACTAGCGGGAGCGAAGCGGGCGAGCAGTACTTC. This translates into CSARTSGSEAGEQYF.

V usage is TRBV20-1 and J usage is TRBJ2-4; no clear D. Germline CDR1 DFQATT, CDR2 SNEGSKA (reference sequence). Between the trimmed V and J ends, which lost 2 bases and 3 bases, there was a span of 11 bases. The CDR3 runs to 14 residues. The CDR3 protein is CSARNSQSKNIQYF. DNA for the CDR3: TGCAGTGCTAGAAATTCACAGAGCAAAAACATTCAGTACTTC.

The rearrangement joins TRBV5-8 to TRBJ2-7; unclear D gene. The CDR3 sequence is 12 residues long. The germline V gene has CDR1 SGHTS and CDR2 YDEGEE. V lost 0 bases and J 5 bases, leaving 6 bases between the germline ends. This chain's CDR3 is CASSLVVHEQYF. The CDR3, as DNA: TGTGCCAGCAGCTTGGTGGTCCACGAGCAGTACTTC.

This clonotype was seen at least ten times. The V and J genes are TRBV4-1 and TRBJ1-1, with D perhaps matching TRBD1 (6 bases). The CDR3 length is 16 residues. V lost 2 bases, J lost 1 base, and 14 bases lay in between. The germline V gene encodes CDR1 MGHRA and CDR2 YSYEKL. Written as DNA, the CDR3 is TGCGCCAGCAGCCAAACGGGCGGGGGCGGGAACACTGAAGCTTTCTTT. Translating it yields CASSQTGGGGNTEAFF.

CDR3 amino acids: CSAPRAGADTGELFF. The CDR3 region has the DNA TGCAGTGCTCCGAGGGCGGGAGCGGACACCGGGGAGCTGTTTTTT. The chain combines TRBV20-1 with TRBJ2-2; 7 positions match TRBD2. The CDR3 runs 15 residues. Germline V gene lookup returns CDR1 DFQATT and CDR2 SNEGSKA (reference sequence). The J segment lost 3 bases and the V segment lost 5 bases, leaving 9 bases of the junction unmatched.

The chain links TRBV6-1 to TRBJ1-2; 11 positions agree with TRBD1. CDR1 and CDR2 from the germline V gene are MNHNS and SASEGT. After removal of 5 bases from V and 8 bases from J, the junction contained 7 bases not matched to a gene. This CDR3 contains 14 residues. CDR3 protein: CASSRSGQGEGYTF. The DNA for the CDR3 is TGTGCCAGCAGTCGATCGGGACAGGGGGAAGGCTACACCTTC.

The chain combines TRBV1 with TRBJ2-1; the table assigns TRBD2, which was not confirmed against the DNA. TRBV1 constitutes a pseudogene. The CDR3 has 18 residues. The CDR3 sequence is CTSSQGSSGRALCYEQFF. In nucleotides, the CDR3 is TGCACCAGCAGCCAAGGTTCTAGCGGGAGGGCCTTGTGCTATGAGCAGTTCTTC.

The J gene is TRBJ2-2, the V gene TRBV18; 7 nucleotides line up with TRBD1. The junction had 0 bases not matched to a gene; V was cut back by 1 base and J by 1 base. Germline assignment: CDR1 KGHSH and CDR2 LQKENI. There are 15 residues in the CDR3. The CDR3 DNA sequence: TGTGCCAGCTCACCACGGGACAGGAACACCGGGGAGCTGTTTTTT. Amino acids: CASSPRDRNTGELFF.

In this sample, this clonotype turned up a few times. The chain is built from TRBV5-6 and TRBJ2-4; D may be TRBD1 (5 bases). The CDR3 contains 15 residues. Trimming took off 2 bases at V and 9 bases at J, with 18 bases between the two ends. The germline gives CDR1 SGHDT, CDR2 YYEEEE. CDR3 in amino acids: CASSFIRQGFSIQYF. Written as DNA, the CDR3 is TGTGCCAGCAGCTTTATTAGGCAGGGATTCAGCATTCAGTACTTC.

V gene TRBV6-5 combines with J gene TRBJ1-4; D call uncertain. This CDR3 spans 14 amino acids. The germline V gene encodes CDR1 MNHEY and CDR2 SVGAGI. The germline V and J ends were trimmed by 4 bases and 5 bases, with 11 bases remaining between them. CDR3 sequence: CASSLSRPNEKLFF. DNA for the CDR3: TGTGCCAGCAGTTTGAGCCGCCCGAATGAAAAACTGTTTTTT.

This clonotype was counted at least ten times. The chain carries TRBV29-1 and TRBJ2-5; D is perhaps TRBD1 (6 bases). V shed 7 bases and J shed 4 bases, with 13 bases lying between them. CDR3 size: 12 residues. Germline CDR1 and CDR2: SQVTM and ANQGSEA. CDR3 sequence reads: CSALTGRETQYF. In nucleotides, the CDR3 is TGCAGCGCCTTAACAGGGAGAGAGACCCAGTACTTC.

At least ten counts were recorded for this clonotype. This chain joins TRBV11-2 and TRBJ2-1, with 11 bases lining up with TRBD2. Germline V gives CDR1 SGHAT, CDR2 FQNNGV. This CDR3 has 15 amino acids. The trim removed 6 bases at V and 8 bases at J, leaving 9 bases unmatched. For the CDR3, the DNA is TGTGCCAGCAGTTTTAGCGGGAGGGCCAACCATGAGCAGTTCTTC. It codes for CASSFSGRANHEQFF.